Listed below are T cell receptor beta chains from one sample, sequenced in a study of shared clonotypes between healthy human individuals. Assay: immunoSEQ multiplex PCR; the TCRdb copy retains only in-frame clones and omits some. The table includes fewer than 500,000 clones, about 75% detected once. The sample consisted of PBMCs. The receptor source for this set is a woman aged 40 to 50 in good health. Some clones in this sample may be carry-over from other donors' samples. CDR3s include the opening cysteine and the closing phenylalanine or tryptophan. D genes are given only for firm matches. Clone size, where shown, is once, few, many, or a class for clones that have expanded.

size: once; J: TRBJ2-5; V: TRBV5-4; D: TRBD1; DNA: TGTGCCAGCAGCTTGGATTTTGACAGGGGCACGCGACAGGAGACCCAGTACTTC; CDR3: CASSLDFDRGTRQETQYF
size: .; J: TRBJ1-1; V: TRBV7-3; D: .; DNA: TGTGCCAGCAGCCCGACGGGGAACACTGAAGCTTTCTTT; CDR3: CASSPTGNTEAFF
size: .; J: TRBJ1-6; V: TRBV28; D: TRBD1; DNA: TGTGCCAGCAGCCCGGACAGGGGGAATTCACCCCTCCACTTT; CDR3: CASSPDRGNSPLHF
size: .; J: TRBJ2-1; V: TRBV19; D: TRBD2; DNA: TGTGCCAGTAGTAATCCCCGGGGCGGGGGTTACAATGAGCAGTTCTTC; CDR3: CASSNPRGGGYNEQFF
size: few; J: TRBJ2-7; V: TRBV5-1; D: TRBD2; DNA: TGCGCCAGCAGCCTAAGCGGGACCAGATCCTACGAGCAGTACTTC; CDR3: CASSLSGTRSYEQYF
size: .; J: TRBJ2-5; V: TRBV5-8; D: TRBD1; DNA: TGTGCCAGCAGCTTGGGACAGGGGGGTCGGGTGACCCAGTACTTC; CDR3: CASSLGQGGRVTQYF
size: .; J: TRBJ2-7; V: TRBV4-1; D: TRBD2; DNA: TGCGCCAGCAGCCAACGGACGGGAATCCTAGCGGAGCCCTACGAGCAGTACTTC; CDR3: CASSQRTGILAEPYEQYF
size: once; J: TRBJ1-1; V: TRBV29-1; D: TRBD1; DNA: TGCAGCGTAACCCCGGGACAGATGATGAACACTGAAGCTTTCTTT; CDR3: CSVTPGQMMNTEAFF
size: .; J: TRBJ1-2; V: TRBV29-1; D: TRBD1; DNA: TGCAGCGTTGAGAGAGACAGGGTTTACGGCTACACCTTC; CDR3: CSVERDRVYGYTF
size: few; J: TRBJ2-7; V: TRBV7-3; D: .; DNA: TGTGCCAGCAGCTTAATGGGGGGTCTTGACGAGCAGTACTTC; CDR3: CASSLMGGLDEQYF
size: .; J: TRBJ1-2; V: TRBV4-3; D: .; DNA: TGCGCCAGCAGCCCAAACCGGGGCCCCTATGGCTACACCTTC; CDR3: CASSPNRGPYGYTF
size: few; J: TRBJ1-5; V: TRBV7-2; D: .; DNA: TGTGCCAGCAGCTTAGGGGGATATAGCAATCAGCCCCAGCATTTT; CDR3: CASSLGGYSNQPQHF
size: .; J: TRBJ2-7; V: TRBV4-1; D: TRBD2; DNA: TGCGCCAGCAGCCAGCTTCCGGGACAGGGGACTAGCGGGGGTGCTTACGAGCAGTACTTC; CDR3: CASSQLPGQGTSGGAYEQYF
size: .; J: TRBJ2-2; V: TRBV6-6; D: TRBD2; DNA: TGTGCCAGCGGCGGGGGGAACACCGGGGAGCTGTTTTTT; CDR3: CASGGGNTGELFF
size: .; J: TRBJ1-1; V: TRBV19; D: .; DNA: TGTGCCAGTAGTTTAGGGGGACGGGCTGAAGCTTTCTTT; CDR3: CASSLGGRAEAFF
size: .; J: TRBJ2-5; V: TRBV25-1; D: .; DNA: TGTGCCAGCAGTGATCCCGCGGGTGGGGAGACCCAGTACTTC; CDR3: CASSDPAGGETQYF
size: many; J: TRBJ2-1; V: TRBV6-4; D: TRBD2; DNA: TGTGCCAGCAGTGTCAGCGGGAGCTCCTACAATGAGCAGTTCTTC; CDR3: CASSVSGSSYNEQFF
size: .; J: TRBJ2-3; V: TRBV6-5; D: .; DNA: TGTGCCAGCAGTATAGGTCAGGCGCCTAGCGCTACGCAGTATTTT; CDR3: CASSIGQAPSATQYF
size: few; J: TRBJ1-1; V: TRBV19; D: TRBD1; DNA: TGTGCCAGTAGTGGGGACAGGCAAGCTTTCTTT; CDR3: CASSGDRQAFF
size: .; J: TRBJ2-7; V: TRBV18; D: TRBD2; DNA: TGTGCCAGCTCACCACTGACTAGCGGGACCGTCTCCTACGAGCAGTACTTC; CDR3: CASSPLTSGTVSYEQYF
size: .; J: TRBJ1-2; V: TRBV28; D: .; DNA: TGTGCCAGCAGCGACCCCGGGAGGCTGCTACATGGCTACACCTTC; CDR3: CASSDPGRLLHGYTF
size: .; J: TRBJ2-1; V: TRBV15; D: TRBD2; DNA: TGTGCCACCAGCAGAGGCGAGACTAGCGGGAACTACAATGAGCAGTTCTTC; CDR3: CATSRGETSGNYNEQFF
size: .; J: TRBJ1-2; V: TRBV9; D: TRBD1; DNA: TGTGCCAGCAGCGACAGACAGGGGAGATATGGCTACACCTTC; CDR3: CASSDRQGRYGYTF
size: .; J: TRBJ2-7; V: TRBV7-3; D: .; DNA: TGTGCCAGCAGCCGGGACGGAGGCAGGGAGCAGTACTTC; CDR3: CASSRDGGREQYF
size: .; J: TRBJ2-2; V: TRBV27; D: .; DNA: TGTGCCAGCAATACAGGGAGCACCGGGGAGCTGTTTTTT; CDR3: CASNTGSTGELFF
size: .; J: TRBJ2-7; V: TRBV11-2; D: .; DNA: TGTGCCAGCAGCTTTTCCCCCGGGCCCCTGGGCGAGCAGTACTTC; CDR3: CASSFSPGPLGEQYF
size: once; J: TRBJ1-5; V: TRBV4-1; D: .; DNA: TGCGCCAGCAGCCAAGGGTTAATTCGGGCTGGGCGCAATCAGCCCCAGCATTTT; CDR3: CASSQGLIRAGRNQPQHF
size: .; J: TRBJ1-5; V: TRBV18; D: .; DNA: TGTGCCAGCTCACCACAGCCTGTTCAGCCCCAGCATTTT; CDR3: CASSPQPVQPQHF
size: once; J: TRBJ1-1; V: TRBV9; D: .; DNA: TGTGCCAGCAGCCCACACGCCATTGCGGGATCCACTGAAGCTTTCTTT; CDR3: CASSPHAIAGSTEAFF
size: .; J: TRBJ1-1; V: TRBV5-1; D: .; DNA: TGCGCCAGCAGCTTGGGGGCAGCCATGAACACTGAAGCTTTCTTT; CDR3: CASSLGAAMNTEAFF
size: many; J: TRBJ2-7; V: TRBV21-1; D: .; DNA: TGTGCCAGCAGCAAAGAGAGGACGGGCGGGGCCTACGAGCAGTACTTC; CDR3: CASSKERTGGAYEQYF
size: once; J: TRBJ2-7; V: TRBV2; D: .; DNA: TGTGCCAGCAATTTAGACGGACCGCCAGAGCAGTACTTC; CDR3: CASNLDGPPEQYF
size: .; J: TRBJ2-7; V: TRBV7-3; D: .; DNA: TGTGCCAGCAGCTTAGGTAGGGCCTACGAGCAGTACTTC; CDR3: CASSLGRAYEQYF
size: .; J: TRBJ2-7; V: TRBV4-3; D: TRBD2; DNA: TGCGCCAGCAGCCAAGATTTAGCGGGAAGCTCCTACGAGCAGTACTTC; CDR3: CASSQDLAGSSYEQYF
size: .; J: TRBJ2-7; V: TRBV5-1; D: TRBD2; DNA: TGCGCCAGCAGCTTTGTGGGAGGGCCAGGCGAGCAGTACTTC; CDR3: CASSFVGGPGEQYF
size: .; J: TRBJ2-2; V: TRBV7-3; D: .; DNA: TGTGCCAGCAGCTTAAGAGGGGCCATCGGGGAGCTGTTTTTT; CDR3: CASSLRGAIGELFF
size: once; J: TRBJ2-1; V: TRBV2; D: .; DNA: TGTGCCAGCAAGGGGCTAGCTAGCTCCTACAATGAGCAGTTCTTC; CDR3: CASKGLASSYNEQFF
size: .; J: TRBJ1-5; V: TRBV7-6; D: .; DNA: TGTGCCAGCAGCTTAGTCGGGGGCGGCAATCAGCCCCAGCATTTT; CDR3: CASSLVGGGNQPQHF